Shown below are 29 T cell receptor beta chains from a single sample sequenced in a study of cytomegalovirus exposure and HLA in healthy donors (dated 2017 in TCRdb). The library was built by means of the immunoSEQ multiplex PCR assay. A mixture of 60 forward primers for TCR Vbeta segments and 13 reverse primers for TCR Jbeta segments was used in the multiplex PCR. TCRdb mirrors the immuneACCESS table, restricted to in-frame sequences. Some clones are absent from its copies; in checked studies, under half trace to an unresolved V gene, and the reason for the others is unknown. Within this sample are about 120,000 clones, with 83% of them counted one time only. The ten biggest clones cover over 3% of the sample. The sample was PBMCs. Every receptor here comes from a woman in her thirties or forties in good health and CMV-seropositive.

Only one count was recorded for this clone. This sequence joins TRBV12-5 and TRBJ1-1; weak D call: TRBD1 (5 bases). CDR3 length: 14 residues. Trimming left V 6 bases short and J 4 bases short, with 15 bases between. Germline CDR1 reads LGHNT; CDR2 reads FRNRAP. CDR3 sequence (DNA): TGTGCTAGTGGCTTGCCACAGGTGGGCACTGAAGCTTTCTTT. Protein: CASGLPQVGTEAFF. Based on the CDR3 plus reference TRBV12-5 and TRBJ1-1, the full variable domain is DARVTQTPRHKVTEMGQEVTMRCQPILGHNTVFWYRQTMMQGLELLAYFRNRAPLDDSGMPKDRFSAEMPDATLATLKIQPSEPRDSAVYFCASGLPQVGTEAFFGQGTRLTVV.

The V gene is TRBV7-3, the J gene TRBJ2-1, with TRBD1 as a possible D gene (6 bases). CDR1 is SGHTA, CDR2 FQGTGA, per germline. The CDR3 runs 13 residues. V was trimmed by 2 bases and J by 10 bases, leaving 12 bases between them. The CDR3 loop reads CASSLLAGDEQFF. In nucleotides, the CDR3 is TGTGCCAGCAGCTTACTAGCAGGGGACGAGCAGTTCTTC.

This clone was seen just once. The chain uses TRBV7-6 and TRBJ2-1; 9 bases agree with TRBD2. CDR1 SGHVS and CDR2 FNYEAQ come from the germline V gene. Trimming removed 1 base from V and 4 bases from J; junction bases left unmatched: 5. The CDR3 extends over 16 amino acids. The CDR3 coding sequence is TGTGCCAGCAGCTTAGGAGGGGCGGGAGGGTACAATGAGCAGTTCTTC. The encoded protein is CASSLGGAGGYNEQFF. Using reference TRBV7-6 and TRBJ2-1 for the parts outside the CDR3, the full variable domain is GAGVSQSPRYKVTKRGQDVALRCDPISGHVSLYWYRQALGQGPEFLTYFNYEAQQDKSGLPNDRFSAERPEGSISTLTIQRTEQRDSAMYRCASSLGGAGGYNEQFFGPGTRLTVL.

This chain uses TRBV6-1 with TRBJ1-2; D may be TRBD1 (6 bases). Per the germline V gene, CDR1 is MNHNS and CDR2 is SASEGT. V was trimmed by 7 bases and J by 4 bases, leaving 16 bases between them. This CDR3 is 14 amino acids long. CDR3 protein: CASTTGPPSYGYTF. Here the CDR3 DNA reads TGTGCCAGCACTACAGGGCCCCCTAGCTATGGCTACACCTTC.

CDR3 sequence: CASSVRGGDLAGTSGGLYF. CDR3 in DNA: TGTGCCAGCAGCGTAAGGGGTGGGGACCTTGCCGGGACTAGCGGGGGACTGTACTTC. The V call is TRBV9, the J call TRBJ2-7; 14 bases match TRBD2. V gave up 1 base and J gave up 12 bases; unmatched junction bases: 21. The V gene's germline CDR1 is SGDLS and CDR2 YYNGEE. This CDR3 is 19 amino acids long.

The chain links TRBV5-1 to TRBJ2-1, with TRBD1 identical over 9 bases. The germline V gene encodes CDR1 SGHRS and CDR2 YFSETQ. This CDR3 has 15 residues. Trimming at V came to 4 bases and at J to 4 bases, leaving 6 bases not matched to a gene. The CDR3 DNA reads TGCGCCAGCAGCGGCCCGGGACAGGGATACAATGAGCAGTTCTTC. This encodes CASSGPGQGYNEQFF.

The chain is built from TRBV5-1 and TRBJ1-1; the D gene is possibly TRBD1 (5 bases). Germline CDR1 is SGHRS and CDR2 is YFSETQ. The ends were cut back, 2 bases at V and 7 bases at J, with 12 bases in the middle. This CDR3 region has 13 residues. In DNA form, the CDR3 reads TGCGCCAGCAGCTTCTATCGCGGGGGTGAAGCTTTCTTT. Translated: CASSFYRGGEAFF.

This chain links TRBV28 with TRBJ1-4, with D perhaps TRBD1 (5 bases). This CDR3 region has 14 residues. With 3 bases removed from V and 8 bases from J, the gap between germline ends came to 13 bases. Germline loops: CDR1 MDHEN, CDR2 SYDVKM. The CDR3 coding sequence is TGTGCCAGCAGTTTGGACATACCCCGGGAAAAACTGTTTTTT. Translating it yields CASSLDIPREKLFF.

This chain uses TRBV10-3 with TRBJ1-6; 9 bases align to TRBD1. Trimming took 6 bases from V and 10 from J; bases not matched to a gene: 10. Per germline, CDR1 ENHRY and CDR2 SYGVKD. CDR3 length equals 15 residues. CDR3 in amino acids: CAISQDRGLGSPLHF. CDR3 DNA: TGTGCCATCAGCCAGGACAGGGGTCTAGGATCACCCCTCCACTTT.

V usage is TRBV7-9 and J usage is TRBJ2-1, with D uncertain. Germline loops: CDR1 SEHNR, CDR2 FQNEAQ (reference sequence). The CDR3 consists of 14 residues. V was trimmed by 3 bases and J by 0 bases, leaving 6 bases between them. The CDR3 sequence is CASSLASSYNEQFF. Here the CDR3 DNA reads TGTGCCAGCAGCTTGGCCAGCTCCTACAATGAGCAGTTCTTC.

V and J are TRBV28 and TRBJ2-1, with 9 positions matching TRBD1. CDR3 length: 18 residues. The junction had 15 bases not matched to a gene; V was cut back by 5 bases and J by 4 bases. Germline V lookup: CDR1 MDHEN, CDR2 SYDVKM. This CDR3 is CASSPTGTGIPIYNEQFF. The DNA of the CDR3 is TGTGCCAGCAGTCCCACGGGGACAGGGATCCCTATTTACAATGAGCAGTTCTTC.

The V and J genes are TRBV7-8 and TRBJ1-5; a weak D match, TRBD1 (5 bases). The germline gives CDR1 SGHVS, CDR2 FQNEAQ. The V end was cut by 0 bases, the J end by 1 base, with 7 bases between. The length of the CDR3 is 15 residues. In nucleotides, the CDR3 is TGTGCCAGCAGCTTAGCCGGACACAGCAATCAGCCCCAGCATTTT. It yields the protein CASSLAGHSNQPQHF.

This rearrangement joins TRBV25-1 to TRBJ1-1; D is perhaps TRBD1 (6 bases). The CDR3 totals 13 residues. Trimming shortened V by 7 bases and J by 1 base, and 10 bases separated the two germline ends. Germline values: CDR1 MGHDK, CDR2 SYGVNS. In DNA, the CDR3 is TGTGCCAGCACCCCGACAGGGAACACTGAAGCTTTCTTT. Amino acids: CASTPTGNTEAFF.

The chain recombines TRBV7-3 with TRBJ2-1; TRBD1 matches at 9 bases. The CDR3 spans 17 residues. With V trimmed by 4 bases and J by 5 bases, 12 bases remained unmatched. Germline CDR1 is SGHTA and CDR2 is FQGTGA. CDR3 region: CASSSYLDRGVDNEQFF. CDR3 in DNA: TGTGCCAGCAGCTCATACCTCGACAGGGGGGTTGACAATGAGCAGTTCTTC.

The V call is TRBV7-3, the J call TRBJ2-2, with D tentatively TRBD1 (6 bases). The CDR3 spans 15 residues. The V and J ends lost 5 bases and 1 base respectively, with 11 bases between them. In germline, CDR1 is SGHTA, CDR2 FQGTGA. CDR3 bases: TGTGCCAGCAGCCCTCCGGGACAGAACACCGGGGAGCTGTTTTTT. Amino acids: CASSPPGQNTGELFF.

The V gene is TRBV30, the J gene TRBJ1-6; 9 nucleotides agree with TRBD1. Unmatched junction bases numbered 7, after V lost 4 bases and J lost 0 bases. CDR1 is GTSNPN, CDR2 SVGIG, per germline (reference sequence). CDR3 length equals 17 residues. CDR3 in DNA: TGTGCCTGGAAGATAGGACAGGGGAGCTCCTATAATTCACCCCTCCACTTT. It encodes CAWKIGQGSSYNSPLHF.

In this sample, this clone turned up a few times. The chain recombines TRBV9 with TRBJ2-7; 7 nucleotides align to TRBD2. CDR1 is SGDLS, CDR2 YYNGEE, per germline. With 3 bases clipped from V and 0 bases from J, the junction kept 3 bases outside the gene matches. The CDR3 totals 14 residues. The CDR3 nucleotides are TGTGCCAGCAGCGCTACTAGCGCCTCCTACGAGCAGTACTTC. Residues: CASSATSASYEQYF.

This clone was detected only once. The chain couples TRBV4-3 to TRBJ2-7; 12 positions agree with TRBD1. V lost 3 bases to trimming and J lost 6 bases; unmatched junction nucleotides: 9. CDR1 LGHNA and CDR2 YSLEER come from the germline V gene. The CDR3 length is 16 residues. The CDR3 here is CASSQAGTGGFFEQYF. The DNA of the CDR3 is TGCGCCAGCAGCCAGGCAGGGACAGGGGGCTTTTTCGAGCAGTACTTC.

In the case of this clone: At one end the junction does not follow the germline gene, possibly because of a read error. CDR3 sequence reads: CSSSTRTGAYGYTF. CDR3 DNA: TGTTCCAGCAGCACCCGGACAGGGGCATATGGCTACACCTTC. The chain has TRBV7-9 and TRBJ1-2, with TRBD1 matching over 9 bases. The CDR3 has 14 residues. Germline CDR1 and CDR2: SEHNR and FQNEAQ (reference sequence).

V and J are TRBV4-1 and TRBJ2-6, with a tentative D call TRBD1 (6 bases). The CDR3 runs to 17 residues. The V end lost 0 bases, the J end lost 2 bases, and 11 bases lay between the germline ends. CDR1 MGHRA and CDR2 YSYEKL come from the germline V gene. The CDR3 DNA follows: TGCGCCAGCAGCCAAGATTTAGGGGGTGCTGGGGCCAACGTCCTGACTTTC. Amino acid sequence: CASSQDLGGAGANVLTF.

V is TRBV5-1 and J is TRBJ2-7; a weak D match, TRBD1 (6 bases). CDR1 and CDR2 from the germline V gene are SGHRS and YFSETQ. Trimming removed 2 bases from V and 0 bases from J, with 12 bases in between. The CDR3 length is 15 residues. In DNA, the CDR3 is TGCGCCAGCAGCTTTGGGACATCTCTCTCCTACGAGCAGTACTTC. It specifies CASSFGTSLSYEQYF. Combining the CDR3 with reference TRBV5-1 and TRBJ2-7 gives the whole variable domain KAGVTQTPRYLIKTRGQQVTLSCSPISGHRSVSWYQQTPGQGLQFLFEYFSETQRNKGNFPGRFSGRQFSNSRSEMNVSTLELGDSALYLCASSFGTSLSYEQYFGPGTRLTVT.

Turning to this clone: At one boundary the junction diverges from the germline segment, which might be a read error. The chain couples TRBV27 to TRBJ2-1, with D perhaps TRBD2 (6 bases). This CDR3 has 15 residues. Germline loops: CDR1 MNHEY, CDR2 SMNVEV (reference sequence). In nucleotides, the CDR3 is TGTGCCGGCAGTCCGGGGGACTCCTCCGACAATGAGCAGTTCTTC. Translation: CAGSPGDSSDNEQFF.

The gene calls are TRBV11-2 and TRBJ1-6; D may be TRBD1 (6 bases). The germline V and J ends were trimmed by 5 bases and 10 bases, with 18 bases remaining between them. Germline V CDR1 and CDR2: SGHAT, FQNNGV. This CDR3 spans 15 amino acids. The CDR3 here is CASSGEPGQRSPLHF. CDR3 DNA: TGTGCCAGCAGCGGAGAGCCGGGACAACGATCACCCCTCCACTTT. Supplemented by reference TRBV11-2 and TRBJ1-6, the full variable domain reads EAGVAQSPRYKIIEKRQSVAFWCNPISGHATLYWYQQILGQGPKLLIQFQNNGVVDDSQLPKDRFSAERLKGVDSTLKIQPAKLEDSAVYLCASSGEPGQRSPLHFGNGTRLTVT.

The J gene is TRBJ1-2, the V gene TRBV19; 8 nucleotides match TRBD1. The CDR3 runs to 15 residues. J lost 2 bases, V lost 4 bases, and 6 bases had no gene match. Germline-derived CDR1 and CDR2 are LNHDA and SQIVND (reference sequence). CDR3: CASSREGQGNYGYTF. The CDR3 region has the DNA TGTGCCAGTAGTAGAGAAGGACAGGGCAACTATGGCTACACCTTC.

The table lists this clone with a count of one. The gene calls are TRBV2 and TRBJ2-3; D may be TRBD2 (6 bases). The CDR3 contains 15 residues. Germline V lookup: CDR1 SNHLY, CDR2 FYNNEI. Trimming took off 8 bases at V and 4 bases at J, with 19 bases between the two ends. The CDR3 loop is CASRGGGARPDTQYF. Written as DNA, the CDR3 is TGTGCCAGCCGAGGCGGCGGGGCGCGGCCAGATACGCAGTATTTT.

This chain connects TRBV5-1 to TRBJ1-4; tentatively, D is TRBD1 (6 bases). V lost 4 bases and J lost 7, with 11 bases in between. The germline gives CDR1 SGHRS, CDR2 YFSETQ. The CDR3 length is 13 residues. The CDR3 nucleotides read TGCGCCAGCAGCAAGGGGGAGTCTGAAAAACTGTTTTTT. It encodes CASSKGESEKLFF.

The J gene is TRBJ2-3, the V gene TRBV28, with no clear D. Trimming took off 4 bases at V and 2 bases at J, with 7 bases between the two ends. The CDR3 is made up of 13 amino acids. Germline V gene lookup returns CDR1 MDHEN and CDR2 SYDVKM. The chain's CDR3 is CASSSADTDTQYF. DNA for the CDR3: TGTGCCAGCAGTTCTGCGGACACAGATACGCAGTATTTT. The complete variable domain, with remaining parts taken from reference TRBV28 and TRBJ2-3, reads DVKVTQSSRYLVKRTGEKVFLECVQDMDHENMFWYRQDPGLGLRLIYFSYDVKMKEKGDIPEGYSVSREKKERFSLILESASTNQTSMYLCASSSADTDTQYFGPGTRLTVL.

The CDR3: CASSLETGLNEQYF. In DNA form, the CDR3 reads TGTGCCAGCAGCTTGGAGACAGGGCTGAACGAGCAGTACTTC. The genes are TRBV5-6 and TRBJ2-7; 7 nucleotides agree with TRBD1. Trimming removed 0 bases from V and 5 bases from J; junction bases left unmatched: 5. CDR1 is SGHDT, CDR2 YYEEEE, per germline. CDR3 length: 14 residues.

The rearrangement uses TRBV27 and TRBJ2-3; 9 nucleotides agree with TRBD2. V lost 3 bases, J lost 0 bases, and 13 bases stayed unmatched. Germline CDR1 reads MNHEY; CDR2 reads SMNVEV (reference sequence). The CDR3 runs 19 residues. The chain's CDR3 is CASSFTAGGHLTSTDTQYF. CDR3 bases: TGTGCCAGCAGTTTTACAGCGGGGGGCCATCTTACTAGCACAGATACGCAGTATTTT.